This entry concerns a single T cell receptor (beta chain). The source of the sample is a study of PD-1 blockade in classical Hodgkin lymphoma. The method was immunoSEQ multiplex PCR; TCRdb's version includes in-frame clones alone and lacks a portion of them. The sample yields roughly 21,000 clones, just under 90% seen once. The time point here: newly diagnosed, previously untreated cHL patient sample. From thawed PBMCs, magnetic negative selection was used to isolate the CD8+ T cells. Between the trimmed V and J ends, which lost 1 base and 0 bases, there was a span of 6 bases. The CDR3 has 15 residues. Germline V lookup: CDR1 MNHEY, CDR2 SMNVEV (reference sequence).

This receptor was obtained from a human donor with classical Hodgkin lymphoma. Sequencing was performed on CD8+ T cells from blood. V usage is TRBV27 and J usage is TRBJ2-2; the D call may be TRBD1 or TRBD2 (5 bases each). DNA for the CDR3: TGTGCCAGCAGTTTATTGGGGGCGAACACCGGGGAGCTGTTTTTT. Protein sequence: CASSLLGANTGELFF.